Here is one TCR beta chain with its context. Sequencing of TCR beta covered CD8+ and CD4+ T cells obtained from blood. Through negative isolation, CD4+ and CD8+ T cells were obtained, while TEMRA cells were enriched using FACS. These data come from a study of CD8 T cells in Susac syndrome. This CDR3 spans 13 amino acids. Germline CDR1 reads DFQATT; CDR2 reads SNEGSKA (reference sequence). V lost 0 bases, J lost 9 bases, and 14 bases lay in between. A quantity of about 0.5 to 1 ug RNA underwent reverse transcription using random hexamers. TCR beta CDR3 was amplified by immunoSEQ covering 54 Vbeta and 13 Jbeta. MiXCR was run by TCRdb on the immunoSEQ multiplex PCR reads, yielding one entry per CDR3 protein. This sample has around 150,000 distinct CDR3 sequences; roughly 95% occur once, and the top ten carry 0.08% to 0.095%.

The chain uses TRBV20-1 and TRBJ1-1; D not resolved. Sequencing input: CD4+ T cells from PBMCs. This receptor was taken from a human donor with multiple sclerosis. The CDR3 region is CSARDLVAEKAFF. CDR3 sequence (DNA): TGCAGTGCTAGAGATCTTGTAGCGGAGAAAGCTTTCTTT.